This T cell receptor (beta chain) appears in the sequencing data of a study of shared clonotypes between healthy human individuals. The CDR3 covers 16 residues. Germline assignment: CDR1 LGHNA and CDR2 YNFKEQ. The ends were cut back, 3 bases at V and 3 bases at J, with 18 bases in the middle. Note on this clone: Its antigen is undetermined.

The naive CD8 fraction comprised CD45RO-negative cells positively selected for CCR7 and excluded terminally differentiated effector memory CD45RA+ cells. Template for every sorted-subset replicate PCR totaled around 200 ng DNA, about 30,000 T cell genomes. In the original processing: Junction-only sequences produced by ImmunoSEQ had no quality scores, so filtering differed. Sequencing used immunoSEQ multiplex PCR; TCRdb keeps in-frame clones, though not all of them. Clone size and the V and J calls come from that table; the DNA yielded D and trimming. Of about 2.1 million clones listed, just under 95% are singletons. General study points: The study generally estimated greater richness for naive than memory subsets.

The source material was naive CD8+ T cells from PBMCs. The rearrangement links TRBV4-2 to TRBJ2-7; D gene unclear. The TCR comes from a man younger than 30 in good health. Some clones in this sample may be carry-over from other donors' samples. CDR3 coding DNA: TGTGCCAGCAGCCACGCCCCATTAGAGGCTCTCTACGAGCAGTACTTC. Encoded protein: CASSHAPLEALYEQYF.